Described below is a single T cell receptor (beta chain) sequence and its context. This specimen belongs to a study of cytomegalovirus exposure and HLA in healthy donors. CDR1 and CDR2 from the germline V gene are SGHRS and YFSETQ. This CDR3 comprises 16 residues. The V and J ends lost 0 bases and 1 base respectively, with 11 bases between them. Profiled with immunoSEQ multiplex PCR; TCRdb holds only in-frame clones, not every one. The sample lists roughly 150,000 clones, approximately 90% occurring once. V usage is TRBV5-1 and J usage is TRBJ2-1; D is uncertain. The sample consisted of PBMCs. The TCR comes from a man aged 18 to 35 in good health and CMV-seronegative. The CDR3 spells CASSLEASLSYNEQFF. CDR3 DNA: TGCGCCAGCAGCTTGGAGGCTAGTCTATCCTACAATGAGCAGTTCTTC.